A selection of T cell receptor beta chains follows, all from one sample in a study of blood T cell repertoires in COVID-19. The protocol was immunoSEQ multiplex PCR, while the TCRdb copy is restricted to in-frame clones and leaves out a portion. This sample yields approximately 100,000 clones, of which roughly 83% are seen a single time; about 3.6% belongs to the top ten. The sample was peripheral blood. The source is a woman of 80 years or more with active or convalescent COVID-19. The CDR3 runs from the conserved cysteine through the conserved F or W. A D gene is named only where the DNA matches it firmly. Size values are once, few and many counts, or a class for expanded clones, and some rows have none.

D gene,V gene,clone size,J gene,CDR3 DNA,CDR3 protein
TRBD1,TRBV19,NA,TRBJ1-4,TGTGCCAGTATCGAGAGACAGGGGACAGGTGAAAAACTGTTTTTT,CASIERQGTGEKLFF
NA,TRBV7-9,NA,TRBJ2-7,TGTGCCAGCAGCCCCCGGGATCCTGCCTACGAGCAGTACTTC,CASSPRDPAYEQYF
NA,TRBV2,NA,TRBJ1-4,TGTGCCAGCAGCCACAGGGTGGCTAATGAAAAACTGTTTTTT,CASSHRVANEKLFF
TRBD2,TRBV6-4,NA,TRBJ2-1,TGTGCCAGCAGTGCCGGACTAGCGGGAGGGAATGAGCAGTTCTTC,CASSAGLAGGNEQFF
NA,TRBV6-5,NA,TRBJ1-2,TGTGCCAGCAGGGGGCTCAACTATGGCTACACCTTC,CASRGLNYGYTF
NA,TRBV18,NA,TRBJ1-2,TGTGCCAGCTCAAACAGGAGTTCCTATGGCTACACCTTC,CASSNRSSYGYTF
TRBD1,TRBV9,NA,TRBJ1-2,TGTGCCAGCAGCGCCCCCGAGGACAGGGGGGACCGCTATGGCTACACCTTC,CASSAPEDRGDRYGYTF
TRBD1,TRBV6-5,NA,TRBJ1-2,TGTGCCACCTACGGGACAGACCACTATGGCTACACCTTC,CATYGTDHYGYTF
NA,TRBV5-1,NA,TRBJ2-3,TGCGCCAGCAGCTTGGATCTCCGACGGAGGAACACAGATACGCAGTATTTT,CASSLDLRRRNTDTQYF
NA,TRBV7-2,NA,TRBJ1-2,TGTGCCAGCAGCTTAAGGTCCGCAGGGAGGGTCGAAAACTATGGCTACACCTTC,CASSLRSAGRVENYGYTF
NA,TRBV27,NA,TRBJ2-7,TGTGCCAGCAGTTTATCTTCCAGCGGCTTAAGGTCTTACGAGCAGTACTTC,CASSLSSSGLRSYEQYF
TRBD1,TRBV19,NA,TRBJ1-1,TGTGCCAGTACCCCAGGGGGTTTCACTGAAGCTTTCTTT,CASTPGGFTEAFF
NA,TRBV9,few,TRBJ1-6,TGTGCCAGCAGCGTAGGGTCCGGACAAACAAGCTCCTATAATTCACCCCTCCACTTT,CASSVGSGQTSSYNSPLHF
NA,TRBV11-2,NA,TRBJ1-2,TGTGCCAGCAGCCCAGACAGGCTCAGCCATGGCTACACCTTC,CASSPDRLSHGYTF
NA,TRBV7-3,NA,TRBJ2-3,TGTGCCAGCAGCCGATTTTCGGGGGAAAGGGATACGCAGTATTTT,CASSRFSGERDTQYF
NA,TRBV9,NA,TRBJ2-3,TGTGCCAGCAGCTCAGGCACAGATACGCAGTATTTT,CASSSGTDTQYF
NA,TRBV24-1,NA,TRBJ2-5,TGTGCCACCAGTGAGTCAGGGACAACAGGGCTGCCTGGAGAGACCCAGTACTTC,CATSESGTTGLPGETQYF
NA,TRBV5-1,NA,TRBJ2-6,TGCGCCAGCAGCTTGCAAGGGAGGCTCTCTGGGGCCAACGTCCTGACTTTC,CASSLQGRLSGANVLTF
NA,TRBV6-2/TRBV6-3,NA,TRBJ2-1,TGTGCCAGCAGTAACCCCCTCGTGGGGGGGCCATACAATGAGCAGTTCTTC,CASSNPLVGGPYNEQFF
TRBD2,TRBV23-1,many,TRBJ2-1,TGCGCCAGCAGTCAACGGCGGGAGGGCCGGATGAACAATGAGCAGTTCTTC,CASSQRREGRMNNEQFF
NA,TRBV12-3/TRBV12-4,once,TRBJ1-2,TGTGCCAGCAGATCCAGGGCTCATCAGGGCTACACCTTC,CASRSRAHQGYTF
NA,TRBV24-1,NA,TRBJ2-3,TGTGCCACCAGTGCCCCCTCGTCTGGCACAGATACGCAGTATTTT,CATSAPSSGTDTQYF
NA,TRBV18,NA,TRBJ2-5,TGTGCCAGCGCTGGCGACAGGCAAGAGACCCAGTACTTC,CASAGDRQETQYF
NA,TRBV28,NA,TRBJ1-4,TGTGCCAGCAGTCCCCGGGGGGCTCAAAAACTGTTTTTT,CASSPRGAQKLFF
TRBD1,TRBV25-1,NA,TRBJ1-2,TGTGCCAGCAGTGTTACCGGGACAGGGGCCTCTGGCTACACCTTC,CASSVTGTGASGYTF
TRBD1,TRBV7-9,NA,TRBJ2-5,TGTGCCAGCAGCTTGGTCCAGGGGGCTTCAGAGACCCAGTACTTC,CASSLVQGASETQYF
NA,TRBV24-1,NA,TRBJ1-5,TGTGCCACCAGTGATTCACAGGTTAGCAATCAGCCCCAGCATTTT,CATSDSQVSNQPQHF
TRBD2,TRBV9,NA,TRBJ2-3,TGTGCCAGCAGCGTAGCTGGCGGGGGGGCCTCTTTAGGCACAGATACGCAGTATTTT,CASSVAGGGASLGTDTQYF
TRBD1,TRBV28,once,TRBJ2-5,TGTGCCAGCAGTGGACCCGACAGGGGAGCGGAGACCCAGTACTTC,CASSGPDRGAETQYF
NA,TRBV2,once,TRBJ1-6,TGTGCCAGCAGTGAGCGGGGGAGTAATTCACCCCTCCACTTT,CASSERGSNSPLHF
NA,TRBV2,once,TRBJ1-1,TGTGCCAGCAGCTACAGGGATAACACTGAAGCTTTCTTT,CASSYRDNTEAFF
NA,TRBV7-3,NA,TRBJ2-7,TGTGCCAGCAGCTTAGGGGGGAGCACCGAGCAGTACTTC,CASSLGGSTEQYF
TRBD1,TRBV6-5,once,TRBJ2-1,TGTGCCAGCAGTTCAACCGGGACAGGGGGCAGCGAGCAGTTCTTC,CASSSTGTGGSEQFF
TRBD1,TRBV7-6,NA,TRBJ2-3,TGTGCCAGCAGCTTAACCGGGACAGGGGGCGGCACAGATACGCAGTATTTT,CASSLTGTGGGTDTQYF
NA,TRBV7-3,NA,TRBJ2-7,TGTGCCACCTCGACCCGGGGTGGGCACGAGCAGTACTTC,CATSTRGGHEQYF
NA,TRBV6-1,NA,TRBJ1-3,TGTGCCAGCAGTGAATTCGGGGGGGGAAACACCATATATTTT,CASSEFGGGNTIYF
TRBD1,TRBV7-7,NA,TRBJ2-5,TGTGCTAGCAAGTCCCTACAGGGGATCTTCGAGACCCAGTACTTC,CASKSLQGIFETQYF
NA,TRBV7-9,NA,TRBJ1-4,TGTGCCAGCAGCTTTTCCCTCGGGGATCTACTTTTT,CASSFSLGDLLF
NA,TRBV7-7,NA,TRBJ2-5,TGTGCTAGCAGCTTAGCCTGGAGCCAGGAGACCCAGTACTTC,CASSLAWSQETQYF
NA,TRBV29-1,NA,TRBJ1-4,TGCAGCGCCCAAAAGGGGGCTAATGAAAAACTGTTTTTT,CSAQKGANEKLFF
NA,TRBV9,NA,TRBJ1-5,TGTGCCAGCAGCGAGGGGGGGTATAGCAATCAGCCCCAGCATTTT,CASSEGGYSNQPQHF
NA,TRBV7-9,NA,TRBJ1-1,TGTGCCAGCAGCCCGAAGTGGGCAGGGGAAAACACTGAAGCTTTCTTT,CASSPKWAGENTEAFF
NA,TRBV15,NA,TRBJ1-2,TGTGCCACCAGCATCGGTCTCTTCGGTACCCAGGGTGCCTATGGCTACACCTTC,CATSIGLFGTQGAYGYTF
TRBD1,TRBV6-5,NA,TRBJ2-5,TGTGCCAGCAGCCGCGGGACAGGGGGCCGGACCCAGTACTTC,CASSRGTGGRTQYF
NA,TRBV28,NA,TRBJ2-1,TGTGCCAGCAGTTTATTATACAATGAGCAGTTCTTC,CASSLLYNEQFF
NA,TRBV5-1,NA,TRBJ2-7,TGCGCCAGCAGACAGGGTCCCTACGAGCAGTACTTC,CASRQGPYEQYF
TRBD1,TRBV5-1,few,TRBJ2-2,TGCGCCAGCAGCCGGACAGGAAACACCGGGGAGCTGTTTTTT,CASSRTGNTGELFF
TRBD1,TRBV28,NA,TRBJ1-5,TGTGCCACCTCAGGGGGCGATCAGCCCCAGCATTTT,CATSGGDQPQHF